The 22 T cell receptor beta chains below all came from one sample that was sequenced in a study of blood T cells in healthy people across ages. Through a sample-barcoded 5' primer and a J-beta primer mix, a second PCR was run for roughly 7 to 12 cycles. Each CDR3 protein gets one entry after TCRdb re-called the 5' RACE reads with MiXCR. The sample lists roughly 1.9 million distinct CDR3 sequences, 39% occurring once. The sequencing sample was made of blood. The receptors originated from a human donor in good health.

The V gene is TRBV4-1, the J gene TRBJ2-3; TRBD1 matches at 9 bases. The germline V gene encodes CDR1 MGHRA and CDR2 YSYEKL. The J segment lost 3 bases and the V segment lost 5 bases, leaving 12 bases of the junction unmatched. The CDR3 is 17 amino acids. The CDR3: CASSNEWSDRGTDTQYF. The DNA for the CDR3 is TGCGCCAGCAGCAATGAATGGTCGGACAGGGGTACAGATACGCAGTATTTT.

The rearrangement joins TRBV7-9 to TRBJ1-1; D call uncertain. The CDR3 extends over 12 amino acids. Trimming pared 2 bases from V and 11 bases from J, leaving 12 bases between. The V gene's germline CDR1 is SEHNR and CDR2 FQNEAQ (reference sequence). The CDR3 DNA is TGTGCCAGCAGCTTACCTGGAGATGGCGCTTTCTTT. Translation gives CASSLPGDGAFF. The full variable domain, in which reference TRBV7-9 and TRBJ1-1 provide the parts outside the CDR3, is DTGVSQNPRHKITKRGQNVTFRCDPISEHNRLYWYRQTLGQGPEFLTYFQNEAQLEKSRLLSDRFSAERPKGSFSTLEIQRTEQGDSAMYLCASSLPGDGAFFGQGTRLTVV.

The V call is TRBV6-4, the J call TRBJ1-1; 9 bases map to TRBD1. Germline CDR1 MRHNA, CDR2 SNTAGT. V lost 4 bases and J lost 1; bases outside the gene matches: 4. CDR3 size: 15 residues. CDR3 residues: CASSAGTGSNTEAFF. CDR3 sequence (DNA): TGTGCCAGCAGTGCCGGGACAGGGTCGAACACTGAAGCTTTCTTT.

The CDR3 nucleotides read TGTGCCATCAGGGACAGGGGGCGTGGGGCCAACGTCCTGACTTTC. It yields the protein CAIRDRGRGANVLTF. The J gene is TRBJ2-6, the V gene TRBV10-3, with TRBD1 matching over 11 bases. The V gene end was trimmed by 6 bases and the J gene end by 3 bases; junction bases not matched to a gene: 1. CDR1 and CDR2 from the germline V gene are ENHRY and SYGVKD. This CDR3 has 15 amino acids.

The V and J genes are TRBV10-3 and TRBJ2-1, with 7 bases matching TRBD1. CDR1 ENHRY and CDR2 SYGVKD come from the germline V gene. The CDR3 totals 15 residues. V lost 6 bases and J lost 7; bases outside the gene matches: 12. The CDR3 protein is CAIRGTGARDNEQFF. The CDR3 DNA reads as TGTGCCATCAGGGGCACAGGGGCTAGGGATAATGAGCAGTTCTTC.

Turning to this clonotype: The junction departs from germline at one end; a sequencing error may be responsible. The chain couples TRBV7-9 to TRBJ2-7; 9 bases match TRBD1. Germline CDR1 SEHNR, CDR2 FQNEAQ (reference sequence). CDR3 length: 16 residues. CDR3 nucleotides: TGTGCCAGCATTAAACTCACCGGGACAGGGACCTACGGGCAGTACTTC. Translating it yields CASIKLTGTGTYGQYF.

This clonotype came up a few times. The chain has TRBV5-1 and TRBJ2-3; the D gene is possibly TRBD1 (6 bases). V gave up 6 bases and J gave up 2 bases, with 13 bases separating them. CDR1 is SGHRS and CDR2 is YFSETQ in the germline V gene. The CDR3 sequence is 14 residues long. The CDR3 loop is CASTLGTSTDTQYF. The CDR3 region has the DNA TGCGCCAGCACCCTCGGGACATCCACAGATACGCAGTATTTT.

The chain's CDR3 is CASSFRPDRSTYEQYF. The CDR3, as DNA: TGTGCCAGCAGTTTTCGCCCGGACAGATCGACCTACGAGCAGTACTTC. The chain is built from TRBV12-3 or TRBV12-4 and TRBJ2-7, with D tentatively TRBD1 (6 bases). Trimming shortened V by 3 bases and J by 2 bases, and 17 bases separated the two germline ends. The CDR3 covers 16 residues.

The DNA for the CDR3 is TGTGCCAGCACCAAGACAGCTAGCTCTGGAAACACCATATATTTT. Translated, it gives CASTKTASSGNTIYF. The V call is TRBV21-1, the J call TRBJ1-3; the listed D gene, TRBD1, was not tested against the DNA. TRBV21-1 is reported as a pseudogene. This CDR3 comprises 15 residues.

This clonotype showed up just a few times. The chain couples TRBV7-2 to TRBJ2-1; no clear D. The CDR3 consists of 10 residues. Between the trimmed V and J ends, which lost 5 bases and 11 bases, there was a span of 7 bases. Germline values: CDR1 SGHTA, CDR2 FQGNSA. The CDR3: CASSPPQQFF. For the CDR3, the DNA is TGTGCCAGCAGCCCTCCTCAGCAGTTCTTC.

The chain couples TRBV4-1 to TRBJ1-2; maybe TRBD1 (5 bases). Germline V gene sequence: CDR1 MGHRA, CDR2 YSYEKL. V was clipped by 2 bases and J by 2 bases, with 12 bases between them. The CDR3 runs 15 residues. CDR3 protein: CASSQHTGGNYGYTF. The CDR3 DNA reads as TGCGCCAGCAGCCAACACACGGGGGGAAACTATGGCTACACCTTC.

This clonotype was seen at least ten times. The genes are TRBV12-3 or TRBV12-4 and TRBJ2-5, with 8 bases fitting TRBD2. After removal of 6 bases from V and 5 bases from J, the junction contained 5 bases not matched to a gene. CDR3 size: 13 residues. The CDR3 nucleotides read TGTGCCAGCAGCGGGGGGGCCGGGGAGACCCAGTACTTC. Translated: CASSGGAGETQYF.

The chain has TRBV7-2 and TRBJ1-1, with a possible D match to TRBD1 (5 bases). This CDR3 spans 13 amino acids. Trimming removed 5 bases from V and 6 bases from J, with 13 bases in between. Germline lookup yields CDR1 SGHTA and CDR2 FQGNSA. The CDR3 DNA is TGTGCCAGCAGCCGAGGCGGGGGGGCTGAAGCTTTCTTT. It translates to CASSRGGGAEAFF.

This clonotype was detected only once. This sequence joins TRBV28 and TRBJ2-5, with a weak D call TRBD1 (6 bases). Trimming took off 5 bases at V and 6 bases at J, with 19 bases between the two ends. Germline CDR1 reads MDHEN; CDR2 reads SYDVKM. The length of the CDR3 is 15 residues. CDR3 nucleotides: TGTGCCAGCAGTCTCGATACAGGGCGGCAAAAGACCCAGTACTTC. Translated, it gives CASSLDTGRQKTQYF. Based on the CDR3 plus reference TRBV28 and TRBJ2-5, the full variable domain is DVKVTQSSRYLVKRTGEKVFLECVQDMDHENMFWYRQDPGLGLRLIYFSYDVKMKEKGDIPEGYSVSREKKERFSLILESASTNQTSMYLCASSLDTGRQKTQYFGPGTRLLVL.

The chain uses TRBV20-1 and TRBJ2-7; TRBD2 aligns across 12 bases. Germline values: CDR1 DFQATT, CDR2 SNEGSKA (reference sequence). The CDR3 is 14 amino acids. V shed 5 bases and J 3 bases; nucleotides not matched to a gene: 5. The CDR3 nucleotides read TGCAGTGCTCAATGGACTAGCGGGGACTACGAGCAGTACTTC. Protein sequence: CSAQWTSGDYEQYF.

Here the CDR3 reads CSVARTVQETQYF. DNA of the CDR3: TGCAGCGTTGCCCGGACAGTTCAAGAGACCCAGTACTTC. V is TRBV29-1 and J is TRBJ2-5; maybe TRBD1 (6 bases). This CDR3 region has 13 residues. Trimming took 4 bases from V and 2 from J, leaving 11 bases between them. The germline gives CDR1 SQVTM, CDR2 ANQGSEA.

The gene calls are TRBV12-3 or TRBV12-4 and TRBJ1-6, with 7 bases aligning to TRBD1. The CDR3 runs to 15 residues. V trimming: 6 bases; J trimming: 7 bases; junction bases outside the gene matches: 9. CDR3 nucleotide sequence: TGTGCCAGCAGCCCCGGACAGGCACCCAATTCACCCCTCCACTTT. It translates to CASSPGQAPNSPLHF.

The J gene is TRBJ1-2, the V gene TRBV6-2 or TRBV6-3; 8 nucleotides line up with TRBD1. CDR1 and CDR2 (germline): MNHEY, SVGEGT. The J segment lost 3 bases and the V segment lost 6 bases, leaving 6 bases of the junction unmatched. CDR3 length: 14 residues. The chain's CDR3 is CASSRGTGYYGYTF. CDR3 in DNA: TGTGCCAGCAGCCGCGGGACAGGCTACTATGGCTACACCTTC.

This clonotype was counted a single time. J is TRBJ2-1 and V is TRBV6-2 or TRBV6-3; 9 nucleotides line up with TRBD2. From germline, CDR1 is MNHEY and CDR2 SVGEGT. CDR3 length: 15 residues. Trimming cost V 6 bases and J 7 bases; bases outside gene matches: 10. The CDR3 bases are TGTGCCAGCAGAGCCGCTAGCGGGGACCAAAATGAGCAGTTCTTC. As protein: CASRAASGDQNEQFF.

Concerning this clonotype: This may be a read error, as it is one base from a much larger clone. The CDR3 nucleotides read TGTGCCAGCAGCCAAGGCCTGCCGGACGGGGCCTACGAGCAGTACTTC. Its translation: CASSQGLPDGAYEQYF. The gene calls are TRBV7-6 and TRBJ2-4; possible D gene TRBD2, 5 bases. The closer fit of TRBJ2-7 to the DNA end suggests the J call may be wrong. Germline values: CDR1 SGHVS, CDR2 FNYEAQ. There are 16 residues in the CDR3.

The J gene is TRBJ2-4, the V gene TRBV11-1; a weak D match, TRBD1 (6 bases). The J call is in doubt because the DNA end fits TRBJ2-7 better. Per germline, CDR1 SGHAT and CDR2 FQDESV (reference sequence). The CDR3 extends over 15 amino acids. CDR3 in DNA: TGTGCCAGCAGCTATCGGGGACAAGGATACTACGAGCAGTACTTC. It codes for CASSYRGQGYYEQYF.

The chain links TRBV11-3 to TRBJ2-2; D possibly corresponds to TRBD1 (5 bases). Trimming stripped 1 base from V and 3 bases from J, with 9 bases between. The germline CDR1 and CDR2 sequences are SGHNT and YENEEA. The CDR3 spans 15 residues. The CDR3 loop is CASSLVGHDTGELFF. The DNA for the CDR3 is TGTGCCAGCAGCTTAGTTGGACACGACACCGGGGAGCTGTTTTTT.